This record covers a single T cell receptor beta chain. Seattle-derived patients entered the study during active infection and were followed longitudinally. CDR3 length: 13 amino acids. Per germline, CDR1 SGHTS and CDR2 YDEGEE. The V and J ends lost 0 bases and 3 bases respectively, with 5 bases between them. This specimen comes from a study of blood T cell repertoires in COVID-19. Background on the study: COVID-19 samples, acute and convalescent, were from the United States, Italy and Spain. PBMCs, B-cell-depleted T cells, or T cells provided the cDNA or gDNA that made up the material.

TCRdb's table, derived via immunoSEQ multiplex PCR, lists solely in-frame clones and lacks some. The repertoire includes around 120,000 clones, 90% of them detected once, and less than 5% sits in the top ten. Source material: peripheral blood. J is TRBJ2-3 and V is TRBV5-8; D uncertain. The TCR sequence derives from a man in his 60s with COVID-19, enrolled during active disease. Written as DNA, the CDR3 is TGTGCCAGCAGCTTGGGCCTAACAGATACGCAGTATTTT. This encodes CASSLGLTDTQYF.